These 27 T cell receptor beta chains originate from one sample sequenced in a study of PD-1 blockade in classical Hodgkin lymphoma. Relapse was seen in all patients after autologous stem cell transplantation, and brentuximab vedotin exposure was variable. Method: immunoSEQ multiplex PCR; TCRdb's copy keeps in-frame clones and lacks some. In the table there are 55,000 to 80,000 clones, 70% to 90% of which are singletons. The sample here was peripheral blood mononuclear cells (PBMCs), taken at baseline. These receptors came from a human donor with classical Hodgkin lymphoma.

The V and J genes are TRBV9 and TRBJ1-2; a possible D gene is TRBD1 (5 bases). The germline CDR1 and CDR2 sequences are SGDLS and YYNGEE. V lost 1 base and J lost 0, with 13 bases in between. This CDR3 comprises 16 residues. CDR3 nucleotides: TGTGCCAGCAGCGTACATCCAGGGAACTCTAACTATGGCTACACCTTC. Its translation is CASSVHPGNSNYGYTF.

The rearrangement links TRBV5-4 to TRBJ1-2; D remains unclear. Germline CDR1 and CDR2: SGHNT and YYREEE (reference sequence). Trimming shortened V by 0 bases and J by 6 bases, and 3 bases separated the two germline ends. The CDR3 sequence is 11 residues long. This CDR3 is CASSLGNGYTF. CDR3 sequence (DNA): TGTGCCAGCAGCTTGGGTAATGGCTACACCTTC.

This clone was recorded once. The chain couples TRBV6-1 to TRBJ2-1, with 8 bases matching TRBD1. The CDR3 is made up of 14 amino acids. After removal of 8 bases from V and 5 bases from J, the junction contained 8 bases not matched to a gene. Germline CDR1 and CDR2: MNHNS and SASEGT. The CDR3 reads CASGRTGMNNEQFF. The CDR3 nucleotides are TGTGCCAGCGGTCGGACAGGGATGAACAATGAGCAGTTCTTC.

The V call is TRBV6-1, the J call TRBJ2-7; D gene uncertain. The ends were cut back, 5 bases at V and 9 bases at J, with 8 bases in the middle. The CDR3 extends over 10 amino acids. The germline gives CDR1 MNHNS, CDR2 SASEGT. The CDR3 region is CASSNRRQYF. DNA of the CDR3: TGTGCCAGCAGTAACCGACGGCAGTACTTC.

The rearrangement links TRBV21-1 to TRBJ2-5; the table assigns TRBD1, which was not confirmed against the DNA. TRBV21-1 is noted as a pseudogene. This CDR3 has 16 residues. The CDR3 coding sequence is TGTGCCAGCAGCAAAGCTAGGAACAGGGGGAGGGAGACCCAGTACTTC. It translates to CASSKARNRGRETQYF.

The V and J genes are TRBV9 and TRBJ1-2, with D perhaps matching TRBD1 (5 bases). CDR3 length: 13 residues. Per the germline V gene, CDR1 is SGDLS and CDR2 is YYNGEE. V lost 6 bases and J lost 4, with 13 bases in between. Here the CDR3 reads CASTPGQSYGYTF. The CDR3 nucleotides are TGTGCCAGCACCCCAGGGCAGAGCTATGGCTACACCTTC.

The CDR3 sequence: CASIPGWGQPQHF. Here the CDR3 DNA reads TGTGCCAGTATCCCCGGCTGGGGTCAGCCCCAGCATTTT. The V call is TRBV19, the J call TRBJ1-5, with D unresolved. Trimming left V 7 bases short and J 6 bases short, with 13 bases between. Germline loops: CDR1 LNHDA, CDR2 SQIVND (reference sequence). The CDR3 runs 13 residues.

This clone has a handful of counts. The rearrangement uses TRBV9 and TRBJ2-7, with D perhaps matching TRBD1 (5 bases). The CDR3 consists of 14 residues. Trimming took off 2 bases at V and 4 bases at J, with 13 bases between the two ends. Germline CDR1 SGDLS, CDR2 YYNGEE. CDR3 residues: CASSVVAGSYEQYF. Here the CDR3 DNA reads TGTGCCAGCAGCGTGGTGGCAGGGTCGTACGAGCAGTACTTC. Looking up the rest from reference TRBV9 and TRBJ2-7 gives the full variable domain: DSGVTQTPKHLITATGQRVTLRCSPRSGDLSVYWYQQSLDQGLQFLIQYYNGEERAKGNILERFSAQQFPDLHSELNLSSLELGDSALYFCASSVVAGSYEQYFGPGTRLTVT.

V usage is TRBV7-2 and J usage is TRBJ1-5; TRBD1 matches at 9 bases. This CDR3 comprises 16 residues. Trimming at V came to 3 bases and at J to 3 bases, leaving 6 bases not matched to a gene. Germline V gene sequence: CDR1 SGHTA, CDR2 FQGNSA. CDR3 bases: TGTGCCAGCAGCTTCTCCGGGACAGGGCCCAATCAGCCCCAGCATTTT. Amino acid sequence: CASSFSGTGPNQPQHF.

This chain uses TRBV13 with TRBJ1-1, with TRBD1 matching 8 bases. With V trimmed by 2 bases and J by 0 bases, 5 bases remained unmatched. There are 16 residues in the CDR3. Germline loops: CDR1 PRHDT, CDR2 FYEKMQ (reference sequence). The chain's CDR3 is CASSLSGGDLNTEAFF. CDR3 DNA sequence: TGTGCCAGCAGCTTATCAGGGGGCGACCTGAACACTGAAGCTTTCTTT.

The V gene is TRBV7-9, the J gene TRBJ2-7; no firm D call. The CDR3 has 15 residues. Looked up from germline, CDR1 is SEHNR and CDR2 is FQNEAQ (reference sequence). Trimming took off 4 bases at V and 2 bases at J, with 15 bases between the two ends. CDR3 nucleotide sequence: TGTGCCAGCAGCTACGCAGAAGGAACTACCTACGAGCAGTACTTC. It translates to CASSYAEGTTYEQYF.

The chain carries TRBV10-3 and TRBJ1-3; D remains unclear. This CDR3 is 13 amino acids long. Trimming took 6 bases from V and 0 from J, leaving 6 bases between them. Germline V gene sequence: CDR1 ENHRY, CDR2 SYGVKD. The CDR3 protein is CAIRAPSGNTIYF. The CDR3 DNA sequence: TGTGCCATCAGGGCCCCCTCTGGAAACACCATATATTTT.

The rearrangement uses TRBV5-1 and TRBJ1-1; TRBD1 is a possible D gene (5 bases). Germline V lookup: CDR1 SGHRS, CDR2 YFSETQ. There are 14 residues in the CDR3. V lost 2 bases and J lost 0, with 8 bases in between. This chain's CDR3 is CASSLGALNTEAFF. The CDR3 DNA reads TGCGCCAGCAGCTTAGGGGCACTGAACACTGAAGCTTTCTTT. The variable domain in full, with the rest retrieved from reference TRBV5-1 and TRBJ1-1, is KAGVTQTPRYLIKTRGQQVTLSCSPISGHRSVSWYQQTPGQGLQFLFEYFSETQRNKGNFPGRFSGRQFSNSRSEMNVSTLELGDSALYLCASSLGALNTEAFFGQGTRLTVV.

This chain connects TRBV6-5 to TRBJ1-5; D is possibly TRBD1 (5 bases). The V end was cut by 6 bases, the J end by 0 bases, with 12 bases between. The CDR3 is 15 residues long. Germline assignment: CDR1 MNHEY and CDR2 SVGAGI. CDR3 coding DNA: TGTGCCAGCAGCTTCACAGGTCATAGCAATCAGCCCCAGCATTTT. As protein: CASSFTGHSNQPQHF.

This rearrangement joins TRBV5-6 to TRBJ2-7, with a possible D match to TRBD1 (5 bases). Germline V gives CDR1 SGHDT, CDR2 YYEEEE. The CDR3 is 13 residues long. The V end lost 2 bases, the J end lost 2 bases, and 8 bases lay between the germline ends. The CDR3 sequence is CASSLGAPYEQYF. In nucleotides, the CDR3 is TGTGCCAGCAGCTTAGGGGCTCCCTACGAGCAGTACTTC.

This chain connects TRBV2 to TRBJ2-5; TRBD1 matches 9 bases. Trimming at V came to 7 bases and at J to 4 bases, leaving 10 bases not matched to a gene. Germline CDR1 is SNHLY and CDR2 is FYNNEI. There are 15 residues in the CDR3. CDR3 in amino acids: CASMLDRGSGETQYF. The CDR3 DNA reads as TGTGCCAGCATGCTTGACAGGGGGTCAGGAGAGACCCAGTACTTC.

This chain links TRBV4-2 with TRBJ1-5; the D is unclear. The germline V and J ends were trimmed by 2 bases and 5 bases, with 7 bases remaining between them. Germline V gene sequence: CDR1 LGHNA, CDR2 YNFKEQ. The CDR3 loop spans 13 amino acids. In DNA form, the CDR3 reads TGTGCCAGCAGCCAAACACGAGATCAGCCCCAGCATTTT. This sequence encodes CASSQTRDQPQHF.

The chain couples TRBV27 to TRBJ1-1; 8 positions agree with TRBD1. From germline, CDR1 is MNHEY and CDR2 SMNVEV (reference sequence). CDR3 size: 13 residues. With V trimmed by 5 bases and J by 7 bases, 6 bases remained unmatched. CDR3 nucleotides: TGTGCCAGCAGTCCGGGGACAGGCATTGAAGCTTTCTTT. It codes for CASSPGTGIEAFF.

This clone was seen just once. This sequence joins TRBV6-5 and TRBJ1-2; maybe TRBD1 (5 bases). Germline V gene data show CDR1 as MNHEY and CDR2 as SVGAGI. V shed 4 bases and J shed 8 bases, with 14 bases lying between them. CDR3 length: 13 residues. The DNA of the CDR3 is TGTGCCAGCAGTTCCTCCGGGGCAGAGGGCTACACCTTC. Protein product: CASSSSGAEGYTF.

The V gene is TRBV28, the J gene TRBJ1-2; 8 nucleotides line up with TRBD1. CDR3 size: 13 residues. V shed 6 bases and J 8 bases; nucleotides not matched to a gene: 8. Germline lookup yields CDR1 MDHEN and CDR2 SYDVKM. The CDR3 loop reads CASRADREYGYTF. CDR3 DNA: TGTGCCAGCAGGGCGGACAGGGAATACGGCTACACCTTC.

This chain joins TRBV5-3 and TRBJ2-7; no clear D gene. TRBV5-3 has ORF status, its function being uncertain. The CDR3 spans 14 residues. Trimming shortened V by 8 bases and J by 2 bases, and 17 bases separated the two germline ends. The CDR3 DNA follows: TGTGCCAGCAGCCGGGCCGATCAACCCTACGAGCAGTACTTC. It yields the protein CASSRADQPYEQYF.

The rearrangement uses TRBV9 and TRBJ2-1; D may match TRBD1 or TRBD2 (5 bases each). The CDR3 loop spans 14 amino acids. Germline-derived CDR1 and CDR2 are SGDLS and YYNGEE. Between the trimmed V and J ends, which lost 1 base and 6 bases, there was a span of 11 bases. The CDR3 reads CASSVLGAGNEQFF. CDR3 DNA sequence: TGTGCCAGCAGCGTATTAGGGGCGGGCAATGAGCAGTTCTTC.

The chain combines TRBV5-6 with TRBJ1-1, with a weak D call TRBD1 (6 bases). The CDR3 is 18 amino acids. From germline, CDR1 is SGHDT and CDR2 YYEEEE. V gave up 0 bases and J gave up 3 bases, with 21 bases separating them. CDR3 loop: CASSLDGGGRGYDTEAFF. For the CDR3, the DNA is TGTGCCAGCAGCTTGGACGGGGGCGGAAGGGGCTATGACACTGAAGCTTTCTTT.

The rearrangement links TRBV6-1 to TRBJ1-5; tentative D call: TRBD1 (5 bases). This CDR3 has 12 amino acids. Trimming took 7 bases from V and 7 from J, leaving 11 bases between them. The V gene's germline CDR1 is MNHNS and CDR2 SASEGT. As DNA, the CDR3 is TGTGCCAGCATGCAGTGGGGCCAGCCCCAGCATTTT. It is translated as CASMQWGQPQHF.

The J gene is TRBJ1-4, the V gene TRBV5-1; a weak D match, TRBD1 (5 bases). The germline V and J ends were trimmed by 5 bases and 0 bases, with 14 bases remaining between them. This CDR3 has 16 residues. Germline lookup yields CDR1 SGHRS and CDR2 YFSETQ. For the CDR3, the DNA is TGCGCCAGCAGTCCCGGGACCCCCTCAACTAATGAAAAACTGTTTTTT. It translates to CASSPGTPSTNEKLFF.

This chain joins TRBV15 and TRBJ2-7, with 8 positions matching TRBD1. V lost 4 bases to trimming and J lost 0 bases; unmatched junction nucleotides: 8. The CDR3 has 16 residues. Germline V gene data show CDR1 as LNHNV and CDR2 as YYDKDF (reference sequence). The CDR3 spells CATSKRQGRISYEQYF. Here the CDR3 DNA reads TGTGCCACCAGCAAAAGACAGGGGAGAATCTCCTACGAGCAGTACTTC.

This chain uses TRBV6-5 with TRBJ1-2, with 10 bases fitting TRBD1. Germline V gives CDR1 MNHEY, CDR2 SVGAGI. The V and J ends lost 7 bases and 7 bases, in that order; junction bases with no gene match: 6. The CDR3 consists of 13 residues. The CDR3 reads CASTRGQGSGYTF. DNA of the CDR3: TGTGCCAGCACCAGGGGACAGGGGAGTGGCTACACCTTC.